A single T cell receptor beta chain is shown here with its context. Antigen specificity is unknown. Profiling relied on immunoSEQ multiplex PCR, and the TCRdb table lists in-frame clones only, not all of them. The data contain about 45,000 clones, about 88% of them seen just once; the ten biggest clones take up around an eighth. This sample is part of a study of OX40 agonist ivuxolimab in advanced cancers. Turning to the study itself: Previous treatment with anti-PD-1, anti-PD-L1 or anti-CTLA-4 therapy was allowed; less than 45% had received some.

CDR3 size: 14 residues. The V gene's germline CDR1 is SGHRS and CDR2 YFSETQ. The V gene end was trimmed by 2 bases and the J gene end by 6 bases; junction bases not matched to a gene: 5. Notes on the study in general: Among the lowest peripheral clonal expansion occurred in 0.1-3.0 mg/kg partial responders.

This clonotype was sampled from an adult with an advanced solid tumor such as melanoma, head and neck, liver or kidney cancer. Here the sequenced sample was CD4+ or CD8+ T cells sorted from blood, taken in a trial of the OX40 agonist ivuxolimab. V is TRBV5-1 and J is TRBJ2-7; 10 bases match TRBD1. CDR3 amino acids: CASSFSGQGSEQYF. In DNA form, the CDR3 reads TGCGCCAGCAGCTTTTCGGGACAGGGGAGCGAGCAGTACTTC. The full variable domain, its missing parts supplied by reference TRBV5-1 and TRBJ2-7, is KAGVTQTPRYLIKTRGQQVTLSCSPISGHRSVSWYQQTPGQGLQFLFEYFSETQRNKGNFPGRFSGRQFSNSRSEMNVSTLELGDSALYLCASSFSGQGSEQYFGPGTRLTVT.